Listed below are T cell receptor beta chains from one sample, sequenced in a study of radiation and T cells in renal cell carcinoma. The table came from immunoSEQ multiplex PCR; TCRdb's copy has only in-frame clones and leaves some out. The table shows approximately 45,000 clones, with around 83% occurring only once. The sample was blood, taken from a patient whose treatment included radiotherapy and nephrectomy. The receptor source for this set is a woman in her sixties or seventies with renal cell carcinoma. The CDR3 runs from the conserved cysteine through the conserved F or W. Each record gives: J gene, D gene, clone size, V gene, CDR3 DNA, CDR3 protein. D genes are given only for firm matches. Some rows mark clone size as missing; the rest say once, few, many or name a class of expanded clone.

>TRBJ2-6|.|.|TRBV9
TGTGCCAGCAGCGAGGGGCCTCTTTCTGGGGCCAACGTCCTGACTTTC
CASSEGPLSGANVLTF
>TRBJ1-1|.|.|TRBV7-9
TGTGCCAGCAGCCCAGTCGTCCCCCAAGCTTTCTTT
CASSPVVPQAFF
>TRBJ1-2|TRBD1|.|TRBV5-4
TGTGCCAGCAGCGAAGACAGGGAAGGCTTCTATGGCTACACCTTC
CASSEDREGFYGYTF
>TRBJ1-5|TRBD1|.|TRBV19
TGTGCCAGTAGTACGTCCCGGGACAGTCCCAATCAGCCCCAGCATTTT
CASSTSRDSPNQPQHF
>TRBJ1-1|.|.|TRBV5-1
TGCGCCAGCAGCTTGGCAGGTATGAACACTGAAGCTTTCTTT
CASSLAGMNTEAFF
>TRBJ1-2|.|.|TRBV11-2
TGTGCCAGCAGCTTAACAGCGAATGACTATGGCTACACCTTC
CASSLTANDYGYTF
>TRBJ2-7|.|once|TRBV7-2
TGTGCCAGCAGCTTAACAGGGGGGACTAGCAGATCCTACGAGCAGTACTTC
CASSLTGGTSRSYEQYF
>TRBJ2-1|.|.|TRBV29-1
TGCAGCGGGTCGGGCAGGGGTAGGGGCAATGAGCAGTTCTTC
CSGSGRGRGNEQFF
>TRBJ2-3|TRBD2|.|TRBV9
TGTGCCAGCAGCCCTCGATTAGCGGGGCATACGCAGTATTTT
CASSPRLAGHTQYF
>TRBJ2-5|.|.|TRBV5-6
TGTGCCAGCAGCCACGCGACAGGGCGGGAGAAGACCCAGTACTTC
CASSHATGREKTQYF
>TRBJ2-1|TRBD2|.|TRBV5-5
TGTGCCAGCAGCCCCCGCGGGAGGGCCACTCCCAATGAGCAGTTCTTC
CASSPRGRATPNEQFF
>TRBJ1-1|.|few|TRBV2
TGTGCCAGCATTAAAATAGAAGAAGCTTTCTTT
CASIKIEEAFF
>TRBJ2-5|TRBD2|once|TRBV6-5
TGTGCCAGCAGTCGGACTAGCGGGATGGAGACCCAGTACTTC
CASSRTSGMETQYF
>TRBJ1-1|.|.|TRBV10-3
TGTGCCATCAGCTCGGGGCGTACGGGCGGGAACACTGAAGCTTTCTTT
CAISSGRTGGNTEAFF
>TRBJ1-1|.|many|TRBV29-1
TGCAGCGTTGAATGGTCTGGGGAAGCTTTCTTT
CSVEWSGEAFF
>TRBJ1-1|.|.|TRBV27
TGTGCCAGCAGTCGGGGGCGGGGGGAAGCTTTCTTT
CASSRGRGEAFF
>TRBJ1-6|TRBD1|.|TRBV7-2
TGTGCCAGCAGCTTAATCAGGGACGGACAGGGATATTCACCCCTCCACTTT
CASSLIRDGQGYSPLHF
>TRBJ1-5|.|.|TRBV6-1
TGTGCCAGTGGGCGGCAGGGAGGCAATCAGCCCCAGCATTTT
CASGRQGGNQPQHF
>TRBJ2-5|TRBD2|.|TRBV6-5
TGTGCCAGCAGTTACTCGGGGGGGGTACCTCACTTGACCCAGTACTTC
CASSYSGGVPHLTQYF
>TRBJ2-3|.|.|TRBV11-3
TGTGCCAGCAGCTTAGATCGGTACACAGATACGCAGTATTTT
CASSLDRYTDTQYF
>TRBJ2-1|TRBD1|.|TRBV5-1
TGCGCCAGCAGCTTGGGGACAGGGCAACCTGAGCAGTTCTTC
CASSLGTGQPEQFF
>TRBJ2-5|TRBD2|.|TRBV18
TGTGCCAGCTCACCACTCCGGGGGGGGGCAGCAGAGACCCAGTACTTC
CASSPLRGGAAETQYF
>TRBJ1-4|.|.|TRBV7-9
TGTGCCAGCAGCTTAGGGGTCACGGCAGATAATGAAAAACTGTTTTTT
CASSLGVTADNEKLFF
>TRBJ1-6|.|.|TRBV12-1
TGTGCCAGAAGCTTTGATTTGCCCTCACCCCTCCACTTT
CARSFDLPSPLHF
>TRBJ1-5|.|.|TRBV5-1
TGCGCCAGCAGCTTATCAGGGGATCAGCCCCAGCATTTT
CASSLSGDQPQHF
>TRBJ2-1|.|.|TRBV6-7
TGTGCCAGCACCCTAAAGGGACCCTCCACTGTCTACAATGAGCAGTTCTTC
CASTLKGPSTVYNEQFF
>TRBJ1-2|.|.|TRBV10-3
TGTGCCATCAGTAAACCTCAACAGGGCGAGAATGGCTACACCTTC
CAISKPQQGENGYTF
>TRBJ2-7|TRBD1|.|TRBV29-1
TGCAGCGTCGACATCAACAGGGGTGGGGAGCAGTACTTC
CSVDINRGGEQYF
>TRBJ1-5|.|.|TRBV21-1
TGTGCCAGCAGCTCATCAGGCGATAAACAGCCCCAGCATTTT
CASSSSGDKQPQHF
>TRBJ2-1|TRBD2|.|TRBV29-1
TGCAGCGTTGCGGGGAGCGGGGGCCGTGACTCCTACAATGAGCAGTTCTTC
CSVAGSGGRDSYNEQFF
>TRBJ2-3|TRBD1|.|TRBV25-1
TGTGCCAGCAGTGCCTTCGAGGGACAGGGTACAGATACGCAGTATTTT
CASSAFEGQGTDTQYF
>TRBJ1-3|.|.|TRBV9
TGTGCCAGCAGCGCGGGGGCTTTTGGAAACACCATATATTTT
CASSAGAFGNTIYF
>TRBJ2-2|.|few|TRBV7-8
TGTGCCAGCAGCCCGAAGGGGGGCCTTCTCGGGGAGCTGTTTTTT
CASSPKGGLLGELFF
>TRBJ2-5|.|.|TRBV7-2
TGTGCCAGCAGCTCGCCGACGGAGTTACAAGAGACCCAGTACTTC
CASSSPTELQETQYF